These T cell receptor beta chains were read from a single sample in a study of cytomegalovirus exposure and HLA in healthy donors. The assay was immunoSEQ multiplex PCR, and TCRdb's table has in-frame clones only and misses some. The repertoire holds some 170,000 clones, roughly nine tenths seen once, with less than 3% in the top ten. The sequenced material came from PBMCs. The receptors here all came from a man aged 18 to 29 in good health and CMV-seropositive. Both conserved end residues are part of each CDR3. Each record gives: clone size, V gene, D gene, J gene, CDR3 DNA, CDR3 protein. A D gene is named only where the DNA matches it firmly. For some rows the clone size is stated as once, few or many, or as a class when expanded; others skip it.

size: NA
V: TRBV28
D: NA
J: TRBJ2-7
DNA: TGTGCCAGCAGTCTTTCACAGGGCGGCTACGAGCAGTACTTC
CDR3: CASSLSQGGYEQYF

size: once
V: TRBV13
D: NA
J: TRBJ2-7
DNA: TGTGCCAGCAGTTCGGACAGCGTCTCCTACGAGCAGTACTTC
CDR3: CASSSDSVSYEQYF

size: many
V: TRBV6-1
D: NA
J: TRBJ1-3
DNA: TGTGCCAGCAGTGAATACTACGCAGTCTCTGGAAACACCATATATTTT
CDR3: CASSEYYAVSGNTIYF

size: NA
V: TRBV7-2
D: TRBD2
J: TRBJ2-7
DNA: TGTGCCAGCAGCTTGATAGCGGGAGGTAGTGAGCAGTACTTC
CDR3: CASSLIAGGSEQYF

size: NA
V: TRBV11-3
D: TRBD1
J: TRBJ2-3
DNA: TGTGCCAGCAGCCCTGGACAGGGCCGCACAGATACGCAGTATTTT
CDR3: CASSPGQGRTDTQYF

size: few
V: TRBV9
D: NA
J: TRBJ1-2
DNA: TGTGCCAGCAGCGTACGAAGGGGACTAAGTGGCTACACCTTC
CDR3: CASSVRRGLSGYTF

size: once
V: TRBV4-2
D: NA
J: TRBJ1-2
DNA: TGTGCCAGCAGCCAAGTGCAGGGAAGGCACTATGGCTACACCTTC
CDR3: CASSQVQGRHYGYTF

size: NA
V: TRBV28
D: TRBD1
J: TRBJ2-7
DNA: TGTGCCAGCAGTAGGACAGGGAGCTCCTACGAGCAGTACTTC
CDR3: CASSRTGSSYEQYF

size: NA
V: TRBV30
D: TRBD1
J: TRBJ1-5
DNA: TGTGCCTGGAGTGTACCCGGGACAGACAATCAGCCCCAGCATTTT
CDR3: CAWSVPGTDNQPQHF

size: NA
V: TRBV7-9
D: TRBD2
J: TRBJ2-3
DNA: TGTGCCAGCAGCCGGGGACTAGCGGAAGCAGATACGCAGTATTTT
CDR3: CASSRGLAEADTQYF

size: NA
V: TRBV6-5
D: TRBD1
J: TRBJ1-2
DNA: TGTGCCAGCAGGCCGCATCAGGGGGGCTATGGCTACACCTTC
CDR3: CASRPHQGGYGYTF

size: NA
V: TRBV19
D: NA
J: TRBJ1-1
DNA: TGTGCCAGTAGTGACTTTGCCGGGTACACTGAAGCTTTCTTT
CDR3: CASSDFAGYTEAFF

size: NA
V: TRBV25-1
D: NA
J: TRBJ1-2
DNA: TGTGCTACCAACAGGGCAGGATATGGCTACACCTTC
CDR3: CATNRAGYGYTF

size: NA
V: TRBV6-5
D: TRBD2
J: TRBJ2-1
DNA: TGTGCCAGCAGCTTAGGACTAGGGACCTACAATGAGCAGTTCTTC
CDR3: CASSLGLGTYNEQFF

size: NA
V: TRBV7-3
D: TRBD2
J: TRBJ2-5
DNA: TGTGCCAGCAGCTTAGGTCTGACTAGCGGAACCCAAGAGACCCAGTACTTC
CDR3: CASSLGLTSGTQETQYF

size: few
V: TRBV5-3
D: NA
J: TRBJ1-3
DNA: TGTGCCAGAAGCCGCGGTTGGGACACCATATATTTT
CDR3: CARSRGWDTIYF

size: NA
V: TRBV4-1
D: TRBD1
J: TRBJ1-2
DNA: TGCGCCAGCAGCCAAGGCGGGACAGGGGACTACACCTTC
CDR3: CASSQGGTGDYTF